Listed below are T cell receptor beta chains from one sample, sequenced in a study of blood T cell repertoires in COVID-19. The repertoire was sequenced with immunoSEQ multiplex PCR; TCRdb's copy has only in-frame clones and lacks some. The table has some 180,000 clones, roughly 84% seen once. Sequenced input: peripheral blood. These TCRs come from a human donor in a cohort sampled during active COVID-19. Each CDR3 is given with its conserved first and last residue. The order of the fields is J gene, V gene, clone size, D gene, CDR3 protein, CDR3 DNA. The D gene is left open where the match is weak. Some rows mark clone size as missing; the rest say once, few, many or name a class of expanded clone.

j_gene: TRBJ2-7; v_gene: TRBV5-1; abundance: -; d_gene: -; CDR3aa: CASSLALAPTYEQYF; CDR3nt: TGCGCCAGCAGCTTGGCCCTAGCGCCTACCTACGAGCAGTACTTC
j_gene: TRBJ1-2; v_gene: TRBV3-1/TRBV3-2; abundance: -; d_gene: TRBD1; CDR3aa: CASRDPGQGGLDGYTF; CDR3nt: TGTGCCAGCAGGGACCCGGGACAGGGAGGTTTAGATGGCTACACCTTC
j_gene: TRBJ2-3; v_gene: TRBV2; abundance: -; d_gene: TRBD1; CDR3aa: CASSGRQGTDTQYF; CDR3nt: TGTGCCAGCAGTGGCCGACAGGGGACAGATACGCAGTATTTT
j_gene: TRBJ1-6; v_gene: TRBV2; abundance: -; d_gene: -; CDR3aa: CASRATVNNSPLHF; CDR3nt: TGTGCCAGCAGAGCTACAGTCAATAATTCACCCCTCCACTTT
j_gene: TRBJ1-2; v_gene: TRBV28; abundance: -; d_gene: TRBD1; CDR3aa: CASSLAGQGMNGYTF; CDR3nt: TGTGCCAGCAGTTTGGCGGGACAGGGTATGAATGGCTACACCTTC
j_gene: TRBJ2-1; v_gene: TRBV27; abundance: -; d_gene: TRBD2; CDR3aa: CASSLTAGGYNEQFF; CDR3nt: TGTGCCAGCAGTTTAACAGCGGGAGGCTACAATGAGCAGTTCTTC
j_gene: TRBJ2-1; v_gene: TRBV21-1; abundance: -; d_gene: -; CDR3aa: CASSTGSAPGLAGPNEQFF; CDR3nt: TGTGCCAGCAGCACCGGATCGGCACCGGGACTAGCGGGACCCAATGAGCAGTTCTTC
j_gene: TRBJ2-7; v_gene: TRBV7-2; abundance: -; d_gene: TRBD1; CDR3aa: CASSLAPGQGFNEQYF; CDR3nt: TGTGCCAGCAGCTTAGCCCCGGGACAGGGGTTCAACGAGCAGTACTTC
j_gene: TRBJ1-5; v_gene: TRBV6-5; abundance: -; d_gene: TRBD1; CDR3aa: CASSYLGQASNQPQHF; CDR3nt: TGTGCCAGCAGTTACTTGGGACAGGCAAGCAATCAGCCCCAGCATTTT
j_gene: TRBJ1-1; v_gene: TRBV5-1; abundance: once; d_gene: -; CDR3aa: CASSFNLRQGAEAFF; CDR3nt: TGCGCCAGCAGCTTTAATCTGCGGCAAGGCGCTGAAGCTTTCTTT
j_gene: TRBJ1-5; v_gene: TRBV27; abundance: -; d_gene: TRBD1; CDR3aa: CASSPGQGINQPQHF; CDR3nt: TGTGCCAGCAGCCCGGGACAGGGCATCAATCAGCCCCAGCATTTT
j_gene: TRBJ2-5; v_gene: TRBV7-2; abundance: -; d_gene: TRBD2; CDR3aa: CASSWGGGQKTQYF; CDR3nt: TGTGCCAGCAGCTGGGGGGGAGGACAAAAGACCCAGTACTTC
j_gene: TRBJ2-7; v_gene: TRBV6-5; abundance: -; d_gene: TRBD2; CDR3aa: CASRGLAGVREQYF; CDR3nt: TGTGCCAGCAGGGGACTAGCGGGAGTTCGCGAGCAGTACTTC
j_gene: TRBJ2-5; v_gene: TRBV27; abundance: -; d_gene: TRBD1; CDR3aa: CASSLLGTGQQETQYF; CDR3nt: TGTGCCAGCAGTTTATTGGGGACAGGGCAACAAGAGACCCAGTACTTC
j_gene: TRBJ1-3; v_gene: TRBV2; abundance: -; d_gene: -; CDR3aa: CASLGSQGLGNTIYF; CDR3nt: TGTGCCAGTCTAGGTTCCCAGGGTCTTGGAAACACCATATATTTT
j_gene: TRBJ2-1; v_gene: TRBV11-2; abundance: -; d_gene: TRBD1; CDR3aa: CASSPGGRYNEQFF; CDR3nt: TGTGCCAGCAGCCCAGGGGGTAGGTACAATGAGCAGTTCTTC
j_gene: TRBJ2-2; v_gene: TRBV24-1; abundance: -; d_gene: TRBD1; CDR3aa: CATSDLVAGQGATGELFF; CDR3nt: TGTGCCACCAGTGATTTGGTGGCGGGACAGGGTGCCACCGGGGAGCTGTTTTTT
j_gene: TRBJ2-7; v_gene: TRBV19; abundance: few; d_gene: TRBD1; CDR3aa: CASSKSTTGSYEQYF; CDR3nt: TGTGCCAGTAGCAAGTCCACGACAGGGAGCTACGAGCAGTACTTC
j_gene: TRBJ1-2; v_gene: TRBV28; abundance: few; d_gene: -; CDR3aa: CASSTFGDTRGTNYGYTF; CDR3nt: TGTGCCAGCAGCACTTTTGGGGACACAAGAGGTACTAACTATGGCTACACCTTC
j_gene: TRBJ2-1; v_gene: TRBV4-1; abundance: once; d_gene: TRBD2; CDR3aa: CASSQDLGPEREGEQFF; CDR3nt: TGCGCCAGCAGCCAAGATCTGGGTCCGGAGCGGGAGGGTGAGCAGTTCTTC
j_gene: TRBJ2-1; v_gene: TRBV18; abundance: -; d_gene: TRBD1; CDR3aa: CASSPQGQGFGEQFF; CDR3nt: TGTGCCAGCTCACCACAGGGACAGGGATTCGGTGAGCAGTTCTTC
j_gene: TRBJ2-7; v_gene: TRBV24-1; abundance: -; d_gene: TRBD1; CDR3aa: CATSDTGTGAYEQYF; CDR3nt: TGTGCCACCAGTGATACCGGGACAGGCGCCTACGAGCAGTACTTC
j_gene: TRBJ1-3; v_gene: TRBV12-5; abundance: -; d_gene: TRBD1; CDR3aa: CASGGGTGGNTIYF; CDR3nt: TGTGCTAGTGGGGGGGGGACAGGTGGAAACACCATATATTTT
j_gene: TRBJ1-4; v_gene: TRBV30; abundance: -; d_gene: -; CDR3aa: CAWSVRHYEKLFF; CDR3nt: TGTGCCTGGAGTGTAAGACATTATGAAAAACTGTTTTTT
j_gene: TRBJ2-3; v_gene: TRBV28; abundance: -; d_gene: TRBD2; CDR3aa: CASSLSTSGLTDTQYF; CDR3nt: TGTGCCAGCAGTTTATCGACTAGCGGGCTCACAGATACGCAGTATTTT
j_gene: TRBJ1-3; v_gene: TRBV3-1/TRBV3-2; abundance: few; d_gene: -; CDR3aa: CASSSTRSSGNTIYF; CDR3nt: TGTGCCAGCAGCTCTACACGGAGCTCTGGAAACACCATATATTTT
j_gene: TRBJ2-7; v_gene: TRBV19; abundance: -; d_gene: TRBD1; CDR3aa: CASSIFRQGANEQYF; CDR3nt: TGTGCCAGTAGTATATTCCGACAGGGGGCCAACGAGCAGTACTTC
j_gene: TRBJ2-7; v_gene: TRBV2; abundance: few; d_gene: -; CDR3aa: CASTRSSYEQYF; CDR3nt: TGTGCCAGCACCCGGAGCTCCTACGAGCAGTACTTC
j_gene: TRBJ2-7; v_gene: TRBV21-1; abundance: -; d_gene: -; CDR3aa: CASRDGDRGYEQYF; CDR3nt: TGTGCCAGCAGGGACGGGGACAGGGGCTACGAGCAGTACTTC
j_gene: TRBJ2-7; v_gene: TRBV5-1; abundance: -; d_gene: -; CDR3aa: CASSLAASSGEQYF; CDR3nt: TGCGCCAGCAGCTTGGCCGCTAGTAGTGGCGAGCAGTACTTC
j_gene: TRBJ2-7; v_gene: TRBV27; abundance: -; d_gene: -; CDR3aa: CASSADTFRTYEQYF; CDR3nt: TGTGCCAGCAGTGCAGACACTTTTCGGACCTACGAGCAGTACTTC
j_gene: TRBJ2-1; v_gene: TRBV2; abundance: -; d_gene: -; CDR3aa: CASSVRDNEQFF; CDR3nt: TGTGCCAGCAGTGTACGGGACAATGAGCAGTTCTTC
j_gene: TRBJ2-7; v_gene: TRBV24-1; abundance: -; d_gene: -; CDR3aa: CATLITEGRGLRWREEQYF; CDR3nt: TGTGCCACCCTCATCACCGAAGGCAGGGGCCTCAGATGGAGAGAGGAGCAGTACTTC
j_gene: TRBJ2-7; v_gene: TRBV4-1; abundance: -; d_gene: -; CDR3aa: CASSQSRTERLNSLSYEQYF; CDR3nt: TGCGCCAGCAGCCAATCCAGGACTGAAAGACTAAATTCTCTCTCCTACGAGCAGTACTTC
j_gene: TRBJ2-3; v_gene: TRBV3-1/TRBV3-2; abundance: -; d_gene: TRBD2; CDR3aa: CASSPGLAVGDTQYF; CDR3nt: TGTGCCAGCAGCCCGGGACTAGCGGTAGGGGATACGCAGTATTTT
j_gene: TRBJ2-3; v_gene: TRBV19; abundance: -; d_gene: -; CDR3aa: CASSIFGGPTDTQYF; CDR3nt: TGTGCCAGTAGTATTTTCGGGGGACCCACAGATACGCAGTATTTT
j_gene: TRBJ1-2; v_gene: TRBV18; abundance: -; d_gene: -; CDR3aa: CASSPSRQAYGYTF; CDR3nt: TGTGCCAGCTCACCATCCCGACAGGCCTATGGCTACACCTTC
j_gene: TRBJ1-2; v_gene: TRBV10-2; abundance: -; d_gene: -; CDR3aa: CASSESKPGLGYGYTF; CDR3nt: TGCGCCAGCAGTGAGTCGAAGCCAGGGTTGGGGTATGGCTACACCTTC
j_gene: TRBJ2-5; v_gene: TRBV5-6; abundance: -; d_gene: TRBD2; CDR3aa: CASSLREGVQETQYF; CDR3nt: TGTGCCAGCAGCTTGCGGGAGGGGGTCCAAGAGACCCAGTACTTC
j_gene: TRBJ1-2; v_gene: TRBV7-9; abundance: -; d_gene: -; CDR3aa: CASSLDTQLGGYTF; CDR3nt: TGTGCCAGCAGCCTAGACACTCAACTCGGGGGCTACACCTTC
j_gene: TRBJ2-1; v_gene: TRBV19; abundance: -; d_gene: -; CDR3aa: CASSTTRRGPVEQFF; CDR3nt: TGTGCCAGTAGTACGACTAGACGGGGCCCCGTTGAGCAGTTCTTC
j_gene: TRBJ1-2; v_gene: TRBV18; abundance: -; d_gene: -; CDR3aa: CASSQTLDRTGYGYTF; CDR3nt: TGTGCCAGCTCTCAAACTTTGGACAGAACGGGCTATGGCTACACCTTC
j_gene: TRBJ2-1; v_gene: TRBV29-1; abundance: few; d_gene: TRBD2; CDR3aa: CSVAGDSFNEQFF; CDR3nt: TGCAGCGTCGCGGGGGACTCCTTCAATGAGCAGTTCTTC
j_gene: TRBJ2-7; v_gene: TRBV10-2; abundance: few; d_gene: -; CDR3aa: CASRDSFLEQYF; CDR3nt: TGCGCCAGCAGAGACAGTTTCCTCGAGCAGTACTTC
j_gene: TRBJ1-3; v_gene: TRBV4-1; abundance: -; d_gene: -; CDR3aa: CASSQDGDRTSMGRNTIYF; CDR3nt: TGCGCCAGCAGCCAAGATGGCGACAGGACGAGTATGGGGCGAAACACCATATATTTT
j_gene: TRBJ2-1; v_gene: TRBV29-1; abundance: few; d_gene: -; CDR3aa: CSVERTLYSYNEQFF; CDR3nt: TGCAGCGTTGAACGTACCCTCTACTCCTACAATGAGCAGTTCTTC
j_gene: TRBJ2-7; v_gene: TRBV2; abundance: -; d_gene: TRBD1; CDR3aa: CASDRDRRDEQYF; CDR3nt: TGTGCCAGTGACCGGGACAGGCGCGACGAGCAGTACTTC
j_gene: TRBJ1-2; v_gene: TRBV28; abundance: -; d_gene: TRBD1; CDR3aa: CASSGGQASPKSDGYTF; CDR3nt: TGTGCCAGCAGCGGAGGACAGGCTAGCCCAAAGAGCGATGGCTACACCTTC
j_gene: TRBJ2-5; v_gene: TRBV28; abundance: -; d_gene: TRBD1; CDR3aa: CASRLQQGSLTQYF; CDR3nt: TGTGCCAGCAGACTCCAACAGGGGAGCCTTACCCAGTACTTC
j_gene: TRBJ2-5; v_gene: TRBV5-8; abundance: -; d_gene: TRBD1; CDR3aa: CASSLAGTGLKTQYF; CDR3nt: TGTGCCAGCAGCTTGGCTGGGACAGGATTAAAGACCCAGTACTTC
j_gene: TRBJ2-1; v_gene: TRBV20-1; abundance: -; d_gene: TRBD2; CDR3aa: CSASSGTSGWGLYNEQFF; CDR3nt: TGCAGTGCTAGTTCCGGGACTAGCGGGTGGGGATTATACAATGAGCAGTTCTTC
j_gene: TRBJ2-7; v_gene: TRBV29-1; abundance: -; d_gene: TRBD1; CDR3aa: CSVTGQGGDEQYF; CDR3nt: TGCAGCGTGACGGGACAGGGCGGTGACGAGCAGTACTTC